This entry is about one TCR beta chain. Antigen specificity is unknown. J gave up 5 bases and V 6 bases, and 9 bases lay outside the gene matches. Germline CDR1 and CDR2: MNHEY and SMNVEV (reference sequence). The CDR3 is 15 amino acids. The data were taken from a study of radiotherapy plus CTLA-4 blockade in lung cancer. Overall study context: Of all patients, approximately 17% responded objectively and 31% showed disease control. The study, taken as a whole, reports: Per reports, early blood T cell clone dynamics, plus interferon-beta, forecast response most strongly.

The data were produced by immunoSEQ multiplex PCR, yet TCRdb's version contains in-frame clones alone and is incomplete. The sample has about 80,000 clones; 60% to 85% are singletons. The starting material was peripheral blood, obtained from a patient treated with radiotherapy plus ipilimumab. The receptor was isolated from a human donor with non-small cell lung cancer whose response to radiotherapy plus ipilimumab could not be evaluated. Some clones in this sample may be carry-over from other donors' samples. This chain links TRBV27 with TRBJ2-3; the match to TRBD2 covers 9 bases. The CDR3 region has the DNA TGTGCCAGCAGGGTTGCGGGGGGGCCGGTAGATACGCAGTATTTT. This gives the protein CASRVAGGPVDTQYF.